A selection of T cell receptor beta chains follows, all from one sample in a study of neurological immune-mediated disorders. Each CDR3 protein gets one entry after TCRdb re-called the 5' RACE reads with MiXCR. This table holds 100,000 to 150,000 distinct CDR3 sequences, 3.2% found once. Sequenced material: PBMCs. These receptors were collected from a woman in her 30s with multiple sclerosis. CDR3s include the opening cysteine and the closing phenylalanine or tryptophan. A D gene is named only where the DNA matches it firmly. Only some rows state a clone size, as once, few, many or a class for expanded clones.

abundance,v_gene,d_gene,j_gene,CDR3nt,CDR3aa
.,TRBV5-1,.,TRBJ2-4,TGCGCCAGCAGCTCTGGGGAGGCCAAAAACATTCAGTACTTC,CASSSGEAKNIQYF
many,TRBV12-3/TRBV12-4,TRBD2,TRBJ2-5,TGTGCCAGCAGTTTTAGCGGGGCCCCCGAGACCCAGTACTTC,CASSFSGAPETQYF
many,TRBV6-5,.,TRBJ2-7,TGTGCCAGCAGTACGCCGACAGGCCGAAGCTCCTACGAGCAGTACTTC,CASSTPTGRSSYEQYF
many,TRBV7-8,.,TRBJ2-1,TGTGCCAGCAGTTCGACCGGGCCTGAGCAGTTCTTC,CASSSTGPEQFF
many,TRBV5-5,TRBD2,TRBJ2-2,TGTGCCAGCAGCTTGACTAGCGGGAGTCGCACCGGGGAGCTGTTTTTT,CASSLTSGSRTGELFF
many,TRBV4-1,.,TRBJ2-3,TGCGCCAGCAGCCACGCATCCCTGGGGCTTAGCACAGATACGCAGTATTTT,CASSHASLGLSTDTQYF
many,TRBV2,TRBD1,TRBJ1-4,TGTGCCAGCACCGACGTACCGGGACAGGGGGAAGGAAAACTGTTTTTT,CASTDVPGQGEGKLFF
many,TRBV7-2,.,TRBJ2-6,TGTGCCAGCAGCTTAGGCAGGGTAGCTGGGGCCAACGTCCTGACTTTC,CASSLGRVAGANVLTF
many,TRBV6-6,.,TRBJ2-7,TGTGCCAGTAGACAGGTAGAAGGCGAGCAGTACTTC,CASRQVEGEQYF
many,TRBV12-3/TRBV12-4,TRBD2,TRBJ2-3,TGTGCCAGCAGTTCCCTACTAGCGGGAGTGGATACGCAGTATTTT,CASSSLLAGVDTQYF
many,TRBV12-3/TRBV12-4,.,TRBJ2-3,TGTGCCAGCAGTTATTGGGGGGCGGAGAGCACAGATACGCAGTATTTT,CASSYWGAESTDTQYF
few,TRBV6-5,.,TRBJ1-5,TGTGCCAGCAGTTACTCGAGGGATCAGCCCCAGCATTTT,CASSYSRDQPQHF
many,TRBV10-3,.,TRBJ2-3,TGTGCCATCAGTGAAGGAGCTTTCACAGATACGCAGTATTTT,CAISEGAFTDTQYF
many,TRBV29-1,.,TRBJ2-1,TGCAGCGTTGATCGCGGGATTCGGTACAATGAGCAGTTCTTC,CSVDRGIRYNEQFF
.,TRBV28,TRBD1,TRBJ2-5,TGTGCCAGCAGTTTCCTTCGAGGGACAGGGGGAAAGAACCAGTACTTC,CASSFLRGTGGKNQYF
many,TRBV25-1,.,TRBJ1-6,TGTGCCAGCAGTGTGGCCGGGGTGAGTTCACCCCTCCACTTT,CASSVAGVSSPLHF
many,TRBV5-1,TRBD1,TRBJ1-1,TGCGCCAGCAGCGTTGGGACAGACACTGAAGCTTTCTTT,CASSVGTDTEAFF
many,TRBV7-2,TRBD1,TRBJ1-5,TGTGCCAGCAGCTTCGAGGGGGCTGGTAATCAGCCCCAGCATTTT,CASSFEGAGNQPQHF
many,TRBV27,TRBD1,TRBJ1-2,TGTGCCGGCCGGACAGGGCAGACCTATGGCTACACCTTC,CAGRTGQTYGYTF
many,TRBV7-2,.,TRBJ2-7,TGTGCCAGCAGACGTACCCCAGGGGCGTCTGAGCAGTACTTC,CASRRTPGASEQYF
many,TRBV27,.,TRBJ2-7,TGTGCCAGCAGTTTCGGGCGGGACATTATTTACGAGCAGTACTTC,CASSFGRDIIYEQYF
many,TRBV7-9,.,TRBJ2-5,TGTGCCAGCAGCTTTGGCGGGGACCAAGAGACCCAGTACTTC,CASSFGGDQETQYF
many,TRBV7-2,.,TRBJ1-1,TGTGCCAGCAGCTCTAGGTCGAAAGAGTACACTGAAGCTTTCTTT,CASSSRSKEYTEAFF
many,TRBV7-2,.,TRBJ2-2,TGTGCCAGCAGCTTAGCCGGCGTAATCACCGGGGAGCTGTTTTTT,CASSLAGVITGELFF
many,TRBV5-1,.,TRBJ2-2,TGCGCCAGCAGCCAGGCGGTATCTGGGGAGCTGTTTTTT,CASSQAVSGELFF
many,TRBV29-1,.,TRBJ2-1,TGCAGCGTCGTTATCGCGGGCCCCTACAATGAGCAGTTCTTC,CSVVIAGPYNEQFF
many,TRBV7-2,TRBD1,TRBJ2-7,TGTGCCAGCAGCGTAGACAGGGGGGTCTCCTACGAGCAGTACTTC,CASSVDRGVSYEQYF
many,TRBV7-9,TRBD1,TRBJ1-2,TGTGCCAGCAGGGGACAGAACAGCTATGGCTACACCTTC,CASRGQNSYGYTF
many,TRBV6-4,.,TRBJ2-1,TGTGCCAGCAGTGATCCCCAGCGCAATGAGCAGTTCTTC,CASSDPQRNEQFF
many,TRBV5-1,.,TRBJ2-2,TGCGCCAGCAGACAGGACGGGAGTCTCACCGGGGAGCTGTTTTTT,CASRQDGSLTGELFF
many,TRBV20-1,.,TRBJ2-1,TGCAGTGCGCACCGTAGGGAACAATCCCTAAATGAGCAGTTCTTC,CSAHRREQSLNEQFF
many,TRBV18,.,TRBJ1-4,TGTGCCAGCTCACCTCAGGGGACGACTGAAAAACTGTTTTTT,CASSPQGTTEKLFF
many,TRBV5-1,TRBD2,TRBJ2-7,TGCGCCAGCAGCCATGGGGGGGGCGAGCAGTACTTC,CASSHGGGEQYF
many,TRBV10-3,TRBD1,TRBJ1-5,TGTGCCATCAGTGAAAGGGCAGGGGGCGGCAATCAGCCCCAGCATTTT,CAISERAGGGNQPQHF
many,TRBV7-2,TRBD1,TRBJ1-2,TGTGCCAGCAGCTTAGCCCCTGGACAGGGGGCCGTCTATGGCTACACCTTC,CASSLAPGQGAVYGYTF
many,TRBV6-5,.,TRBJ2-1,TGTGCCAGCAGTGGGGGGCGAAACAATGAGCAGTTCTTC,CASSGGRNNEQFF
many,TRBV6-5,.,TRBJ2-3,TGTGCCAGCAGTTGGGACCTCACAGATACGCAGTATTTT,CASSWDLTDTQYF
many,TRBV5-1,.,TRBJ1-1,TGCGCCAGCAGCGGGACCAACAGGGTTGCTTTCTTT,CASSGTNRVAFF
many,TRBV7-2,.,TRBJ1-6,TGTGCCAGCAGCTTAGATCCAGGGGCGGCCAAACCCCTCCACTTT,CASSLDPGAAKPLHF
.,TRBV20-1,.,TRBJ1-4,TGCAGTGCTAGTAATGGGAGGGTGAGCGAAAAACTGTTTTTT,CSASNGRVSEKLFF